These 32 T cell receptor beta chains came from one sample sequenced in a study of technical replicates of blood from several donors. Clones were read by immunoSEQ multiplex PCR, and TCRdb kept only the in-frame ones, dropping some. This table holds roughly 50,000 clones, 90% to 95% found once. The sequenced material came from PBMCs. The receptors derive from a human donor in good health. Some clones in this sample may be carry-over from other donors' samples.

This chain connects TRBV4-3 to TRBJ1-2; D gene unclear. Trimming left V 1 base short and J 5 bases short, with 8 bases between. This CDR3 contains 13 residues. CDR1 and CDR2 (germline): LGHNA, YSLEER. The CDR3 sequence is CASSQGGGYGYTF. In DNA form, the CDR3 reads TGCGCCAGCAGCCAAGGGGGAGGATATGGCTACACCTTC.

The chain uses TRBV15 and TRBJ1-5; D call uncertain. Germline V CDR1 and CDR2: LNHNV, YYDKDF (reference sequence). This CDR3 is 14 amino acids long. V lost 0 bases to trimming and J lost 12 bases, with 15 bases between them. CDR3 sequence: CATSREPFGLHQHF. In DNA form, the CDR3 reads TGTGCCACCAGCAGAGAACCCTTTGGACTGCACCAGCATTTT.

J is TRBJ1-2 and V is TRBV6-4; 8 positions agree with TRBD1. CDR3 length equals 14 residues. Germline V gene data show CDR1 as MRHNA and CDR2 as SNTAGT. Trimming removed 4 bases from V and 2 bases from J; junction bases left unmatched: 3. This CDR3 is CASSATGGNYGYTF. For the CDR3, the DNA is TGTGCCAGCAGTGCCACAGGGGGAAACTATGGCTACACCTTC.

This chain connects TRBV2 to TRBJ1-2; D call uncertain. V was trimmed by 5 bases and J by 2 bases, leaving 9 bases between them. Germline lookup yields CDR1 SNHLY and CDR2 FYNNEI. This CDR3 spans 13 amino acids. This CDR3 reads CASSYSNNYGYTF. Written as DNA, the CDR3 is TGTGCCAGCAGTTACAGTAACAACTATGGCTACACCTTC.

This clone was seen more than once but under ten times. The chain's CDR3 is CASSVAGHSYNEQFF. CDR3 nucleotides: TGTGCCAGCAGCGTAGCGGGACACTCCTACAATGAGCAGTTCTTC. This chain uses TRBV9 with TRBJ2-1, with D perhaps TRBD1 (6 bases). The CDR3 extends over 15 amino acids. Trimming took 0 bases from V and 0 from J, leaving 7 bases between them. Germline loops: CDR1 SGDLS, CDR2 YYNGEE. The full variable domain, rest sourced from reference TRBV9 and TRBJ2-1, is DSGVTQTPKHLITATGQRVTLRCSPRSGDLSVYWYQQSLDQGLQFLIQYYNGEERAKGNILERFSAQQFPDLHSELNLSSLELGDSALYFCASSVAGHSYNEQFFGPGTRLTVL.

The chain uses TRBV6-5 and TRBJ1-5; D unresolved. The CDR3 is 14 residues long. The V and J ends lost 6 bases and 1 base respectively, with 10 bases between them. Germline values: CDR1 MNHEY, CDR2 SVGAGI. This CDR3 reads CASSLDGSNQPQHF. As DNA, the CDR3 is TGTGCCAGCAGCCTAGACGGAAGCAATCAGCCCCAGCATTTT.

This clone has a single count. This chain joins TRBV5-4 and TRBJ2-1, with 12 bases aligning to TRBD1. V lost 5 bases and J lost 7; bases outside the gene matches: 10. The CDR3 is made up of 16 amino acids. CDR1 is SGHNT and CDR2 is YYREEE in the germline V gene (reference sequence). The CDR3 here is CASRPWGQGAGNEQFF. The CDR3 nucleotides read TGTGCCAGCAGGCCATGGGGACAGGGGGCTGGAAATGAGCAGTTCTTC.

The V gene is TRBV5-4, the J gene TRBJ1-6, with a possible D match to TRBD1 (5 bases). Trimming left V 1 base short and J 12 bases short, with 8 bases between. The CDR3 extends over 12 amino acids. Germline V gene lookup returns CDR1 SGHNT and CDR2 YYREEE (reference sequence). The CDR3: CASSLQGLPLHF. CDR3 DNA sequence: TGTGCCAGCAGCTTGCAGGGCTTACCCCTCCACTTT.

J is TRBJ2-7 and V is TRBV29-1, with a tentative D call TRBD2 (7 bases). Germline CDR1 SQVTM, CDR2 ANQGSEA. V shed 4 bases and J shed 6 bases, with 16 bases lying between them. This CDR3 is 13 amino acids long. CDR3 in DNA: TGCAGCGTTGGGGGGGGCGGTCGTAGCGAGCAGTACTTC. Translating it yields CSVGGGGRSEQYF.

J is TRBJ1-1 and V is TRBV18; TRBD1 aligns across 7 bases. This CDR3 spans 15 amino acids. Trimming took 5 bases from V and 4 from J; bases not matched to a gene: 10. CDR1 and CDR2 (germline): KGHSH, LQKENI. CDR3 sequence (DNA): TGTGCCAGCTCAGGAGTACAGGGGATCAGCACTGAAGCTTTCTTT. Amino acid sequence: CASSGVQGISTEAFF.

This clone was recorded only once. V is TRBV6-5 and J is TRBJ1-5, with D maybe TRBD1 (6 bases). The CDR3 totals 15 residues. Germline CDR1 reads MNHEY; CDR2 reads SVGAGI. The V end lost 8 bases, the J end lost 0 bases, and 14 bases lay between the germline ends. This CDR3 is CASSIGTNSNQPQHF. CDR3 nucleotide sequence: TGTGCCAGCTCGATAGGGACAAATAGCAATCAGCCCCAGCATTTT.

V and J are TRBV15 and TRBJ1-2, with 7 nucleotides matching TRBD1. The CDR3 contains 14 residues. With 2 bases clipped from V and 2 bases from J, the junction kept 2 bases outside the gene matches. Per germline, CDR1 LNHNV and CDR2 YYDKDF (reference sequence). The CDR3 here is CATSRLQGNYGYTF. The DNA of the CDR3 is TGTGCCACCAGCAGACTACAGGGGAACTATGGCTACACCTTC.

This chain connects TRBV6-6 to TRBJ2-1; 11 nucleotides agree with TRBD2. CDR3 size: 16 residues. Germline trimming cut 2 bases from V and 8 bases from J; bases unmatched to any gene: 8. The germline gives CDR1 MNHNY, CDR2 SVGAGI (reference sequence). CDR3 coding DNA: TGTGCCAGCAGTTACATACTAGCGGGAGTAGCGGATGAGCAGTTCTTC. This encodes CASSYILAGVADEQFF.

The genes are TRBV7-9 and TRBJ2-6; 8 positions agree with TRBD1. The V gene's germline CDR1 is SEHNR and CDR2 FQNEAQ (reference sequence). This CDR3 has 16 residues. With 2 bases clipped from V and 3 bases from J, the junction kept 3 bases outside the gene matches. This chain's CDR3 is CASSLIGQGGANVLTF. CDR3 coding DNA: TGTGCCAGCAGCTTAATCGGACAGGGTGGGGCCAACGTCCTGACTTTC.

CDR3 protein: CASSFGTSGKLYNEQFF. The CDR3 coding sequence is TGTGCCAGCAGCTTCGGGACTAGCGGGAAACTTTACAATGAGCAGTTCTTC. The chain joins TRBV7-9 to TRBJ2-1, with 13 positions matching TRBD2. Trimming took 3 bases from V and 4 from J; bases not matched to a gene: 6. The CDR3 is made up of 17 amino acids. Germline assignment: CDR1 SEHNR and CDR2 FQNEAQ (reference sequence).

The V gene is TRBV6-5, the J gene TRBJ2-1; 11 bases map to TRBD2. The trim removed 4 bases at V and 6 bases at J, leaving 8 bases unmatched. CDR1 is MNHEY, CDR2 SVGAGI, per germline. This CDR3 is 16 amino acids long. CDR3 sequence (DNA): TGTGCCAGCAGTTCCACTAGCGGGAGCCGGGCCAATGAGCAGTTCTTC. Translated, it gives CASSSTSGSRANEQFF.

The rearrangement joins TRBV29-1 to TRBJ2-3; TRBD1 aligns across 11 bases. J was trimmed by 3 bases and V by 1 base; bases with no gene match: 3. The CDR3 runs 15 residues. Per the germline V gene, CDR1 is SQVTM and CDR2 is ANQGSEA. CDR3 nucleotide sequence: TGCAGCGTTGAAGCGGACAGGGGGCGTACAGATACGCAGTATTTT. Translating it yields CSVEADRGRTDTQYF.

The rearrangement joins TRBV18 to TRBJ2-1, with a possible D match to TRBD2 (6 bases). Germline V gene lookup returns CDR1 KGHSH and CDR2 LQKENI. The CDR3 spans 18 residues. Trimming stripped 1 base from V and 0 bases from J, with 16 bases between. CDR3 region: CASSPRSAAGSSYNEQFF. As DNA, the CDR3 is TGTGCCAGCTCACCACGGAGCGCGGCGGGGAGCTCCTACAATGAGCAGTTCTTC.

The chain couples TRBV2 to TRBJ2-3, with D possibly matching TRBD1 (5 bases). This CDR3 region has 14 residues. CDR1 is SNHLY and CDR2 is FYNNEI in the germline V gene. Deletions cut 8 bases from V and 3 bases from J, with 15 bases between. As DNA, the CDR3 is TGTGCCAGCCTCTGGGGCGGACCTACAGATACGCAGTATTTT. This encodes CASLWGGPTDTQYF.

The chain recombines TRBV7-3 with TRBJ1-2; D gene ambiguous. V lost 5 bases, J lost 7 bases, and 20 bases lay in between. Per the germline V gene, CDR1 is SGHTA and CDR2 is FQGTGA. The CDR3 consists of 15 residues. The CDR3 spells CASSPSVGGWGGYTF. DNA for the CDR3: TGTGCCAGCAGCCCGTCGGTTGGAGGGTGGGGTGGCTACACCTTC. Full variable domain (missing parts from reference TRBV7-3 and TRBJ1-2): GAGVSQTPSNKVTEKGKYVELRCDPISGHTALYWYRQSLGQGPEFLIYFQGTGAADDSGLPNDRFFAVRPEGSVSTLKIQRTERGDSAVYLCASSPSVGGWGGYTFGSGTRLTVV.

The chain couples TRBV5-8 to TRBJ2-5, with a weak D call TRBD2 (5 bases). Trimming cost V 1 base and J 3 bases, with 7 bases left between them. Per the germline V gene, CDR1 is SGHTS and CDR2 is YDEGEE. CDR3 length: 13 amino acids. The CDR3 DNA sequence: TGTGCCAGCAGCTTGTACGGGGAAGAGACCCAGTACTTC. Its protein product is CASSLYGEETQYF.

The chain couples TRBV29-1 to TRBJ1-2; possibly TRBD1 for D (5 bases). The CDR3 sequence is 13 residues long. Trimming removed 3 bases from V and 0 bases from J, with 8 bases in between. Germline values: CDR1 SQVTM, CDR2 ANQGSEA. The DNA of the CDR3 is TGCAGCGTTGATCCAGGGACTAACTATGGCTACACCTTC. The encoded protein is CSVDPGTNYGYTF.

The CDR3 DNA sequence: TGTGCCAGCAGTCAACACGGTCTAGCTTCAGATACGCAGTATTTT. Protein sequence: CASSQHGLASDTQYF. V gene TRBV11-3 combines with J gene TRBJ2-3; D is possibly TRBD2 (5 bases). The CDR3 is made up of 15 amino acids. V lost 6 bases to trimming and J lost 4 bases, with 17 bases between them. Germline V lookup: CDR1 SGHNT, CDR2 YENEEA.

This chain joins TRBV14 and TRBJ1-2; no definite D call. V gave up 4 bases and J gave up 4 bases, with 13 bases separating them. CDR1 SGHDN and CDR2 FVKESK come from the germline V gene. The CDR3 is made up of 14 amino acids. CDR3 amino acids: CASSPSDGIYGYTF. The CDR3, as DNA: TGTGCCAGCAGCCCGTCGGACGGGATCTATGGCTACACCTTC. The full variable domain, rest sourced from reference TRBV14 and TRBJ1-2, is EAGVTQFPSHSVIEKGQTVTLRCDPISGHDNLYWYRRVMGKEIKFLLHFVKESKQDESGMPNNRFLAERTGGTYSTLKVQPAELEDSGVYFCASSPSDGIYGYTFGSGTRLTVV.

The chain uses TRBV7-9 and TRBJ2-1; 12 bases agree with TRBD2. CDR1 is SEHNR, CDR2 FQNEAQ, per germline (reference sequence). Germline trimming cut 6 bases from V and 8 bases from J; bases unmatched to any gene: 5. The CDR3 is 14 amino acids. Written as DNA, the CDR3 is TGTGCCAGCAGGAAACTAGCGGGAGGCGATGAGCAGTTCTTC. This sequence encodes CASRKLAGGDEQFF.

The rearrangement joins TRBV5-4 to TRBJ1-2; 9 nucleotides line up with TRBD1. The trim removed 4 bases at V and 5 bases at J, leaving 12 bases unmatched. The CDR3 consists of 16 residues. From germline, CDR1 is SGHNT and CDR2 YYREEE (reference sequence). Here the CDR3 reads CASSDTRGQGKYGYTF. The CDR3 nucleotides read TGTGCCAGCAGCGATACCCGCGGACAGGGGAAATATGGCTACACCTTC.

The chain links TRBV5-4 to TRBJ1-2, with D uncertain. The V and J ends lost 5 bases and 4 bases respectively, with 12 bases between them. There are 13 residues in the CDR3. CDR1 and CDR2 (germline): SGHNT, YYREEE (reference sequence). The chain's CDR3 is CASSPGFAYGYTF. The CDR3 coding sequence is TGTGCCAGCAGTCCCGGGTTTGCCTATGGCTACACCTTC.

This clone was detected once. V usage is TRBV4-2 and J usage is TRBJ2-1; D not certain. The CDR3 runs 15 residues. Germline assignment: CDR1 LGHNA and CDR2 YNFKEQ. The V end lost 0 bases, the J end lost 4 bases, and 10 bases lay between the germline ends. CDR3 DNA: TGTGCCAGCAGCCAAGAGGAACTATCATACAATGAGCAGTTCTTC. This sequence encodes CASSQEELSYNEQFF.

The chain couples TRBV13 to TRBJ1-1, with D possibly being TRBD1 (5 bases). Germline V gene sequence: CDR1 PRHDT, CDR2 FYEKMQ (reference sequence). V lost 5 bases, J lost 0 bases, and 13 bases lay in between. CDR3 length: 15 residues. The CDR3 DNA is TGTGCCAGCAGCCAACCAGACAGAGTGAACACTGAAGCTTTCTTT. Its protein product is CASSQPDRVNTEAFF.

V is TRBV10-3 and J is TRBJ2-1; 8 nucleotides line up with TRBD2. The germline CDR1 and CDR2 sequences are ENHRY and SYGVKD. The length of the CDR3 is 18 residues. Trimming at V came to 2 bases and at J to 0 bases, leaving 9 bases not matched to a gene. CDR3 nucleotides: TGTGCCATCAGTGAGCTTACCGATAGCGGGATCTCCTACAATGAGCAGTTCTTC. Translating it yields CAISELTDSGISYNEQFF.

The chain is built from TRBV12-5 and TRBJ2-1; TRBD2 might be the D (6 bases). The CDR3 has 13 residues. CDR1 is LGHNT, CDR2 FRNRAP, per germline. The CDR3 sequence: CAAAGSRADEQFF. CDR3 sequence (DNA): TGTGCCGCCGCGGGGAGTAGGGCGGATGAGCAGTTCTTC.

The chain is built from TRBV7-9 and TRBJ2-7, with D maybe TRBD1 (8 bases). The length of the CDR3 is 14 residues. Germline CDR1 reads SEHNR; CDR2 reads FQNEAQ (reference sequence). Deletions cut 5 bases from V and 3 bases from J, with 14 bases between. The CDR3 reads CASSLSGTGYEQYF. CDR3 sequence (DNA): TGTGCCAGCAGCCTGAGCGGGACAGGCTACGAGCAGTACTTC.